The 10 T cell receptor beta chains in this list originate from one sample, sequenced in a study of blood T cells in healthy people across ages. Next came a second PCR, run for about 7 to 12 cycles, which used a sample-barcoded 5' primer along with a J-beta primer mix. A single record per CDR3 protein comes from TCRdb applying MiXCR to the 5' RACE reads. The table has about 680,000 distinct CDR3 sequences, roughly 50% seen once. Sequenced sample: blood. Receptors were obtained from a woman aged 55-69 years in good health.

The chain uses TRBV29-1 and TRBJ2-7; unclear D gene. The CDR3 has 13 residues. The V gene's germline CDR1 is SQVTM and CDR2 ANQGSEA. Trimming removed 2 bases at V and 2 bases at J, with 10 bases between. CDR3 DNA sequence: TGCAGCGTTGAATTCCCGGATGCCTACGAGCAGTACTTC. It is translated as CSVEFPDAYEQYF.

Only a few counts were recorded for this clonotype. V usage is TRBV7-9 and J usage is TRBJ2-7, with no clear D. V lost 3 bases to trimming and J lost 10 bases, with 16 bases between them. CDR3 size: 13 residues. From germline, CDR1 is SEHNR and CDR2 FQNEAQ (reference sequence). As DNA, the CDR3 is TGTGCCAGCAGCTTTTCCCAAGTGAGGAACCAGTACTTC. This encodes CASSFSQVRNQYF.

This clonotype has only a few counts. The chain carries TRBV20-1 and TRBJ2-6, with a possible D match to TRBD2 (5 bases). Germline-derived CDR1 and CDR2 are DFQATT and SNEGSKA (reference sequence). The CDR3 consists of 15 residues. Trimming took off 1 base at V and 2 bases at J, with 9 bases between the two ends. The CDR3 DNA sequence: TGCAGTGCTAGAGGGCTCGGGGCTGGGGCCAACGTCCTGACTTTC. This sequence encodes CSARGLGAGANVLTF.

The V gene is TRBV4-2, the J gene TRBJ2-5; D perhaps matches TRBD1 (6 bases). With 4 bases removed from V and 4 bases from J, the gap between germline ends came to 16 bases. The V gene's germline CDR1 is LGHNA and CDR2 YNFKEQ. The CDR3 consists of 15 residues. CDR3 coding DNA: TGTGCCAGCAGCCTAACGGGACAAACCGTAGAGACCCAGTACTTC. Protein product: CASSLTGQTVETQYF.

This clonotype was found a few times. The chain uses TRBV4-1 and TRBJ2-7; 12 bases are a match to TRBD2. The CDR3 spans 16 residues. V lost 2 bases and J lost 2; bases outside the gene matches: 4. Germline CDR1 and CDR2: MGHRA and YSYEKL. The CDR3 protein is CASSQLLAGGPYEQYF. The CDR3 DNA reads as TGCGCCAGCAGCCAACTACTAGCGGGAGGACCCTACGAGCAGTACTTC.

This rearrangement joins TRBV5-1 to TRBJ1-1; 11 bases fit TRBD1. The CDR3 totals 16 residues. V shed 0 bases and J 5 bases; nucleotides not matched to a gene: 6. Germline assignment: CDR1 SGHRS and CDR2 YFSETQ. CDR3 protein: CASSLDWTGGHTEAFF. CDR3 bases: TGCGCCAGCAGCTTGGATTGGACAGGGGGCCATACTGAAGCTTTCTTT.

This clonotype was detected many times. The chain has TRBV5-1 and TRBJ2-3; D is uncertain. The germline V and J ends were trimmed by 2 bases and 5 bases, with 12 bases remaining between them. The CDR3 has 14 amino acids. Germline V lookup: CDR1 SGHRS, CDR2 YFSETQ. The CDR3 loop is CASSLAAGGDTQYF. CDR3 DNA sequence: TGCGCCAGCAGCTTAGCAGCCGGCGGAGATACGCAGTATTTT.

This chain links TRBV4-3 with TRBJ2-7, with TRBD2 matching over 14 bases. V lost 0 bases and J lost 1; bases outside the gene matches: 5. CDR3 length: 18 residues. CDR1 LGHNA and CDR2 YSLEER come from the germline V gene. The CDR3 here is CASSQEGLAGGPSYEQYF. The CDR3 nucleotides read TGCGCCAGCAGCCAAGAAGGACTAGCGGGAGGACCTTCCTACGAGCAGTACTTC.

V usage is TRBV5-1 and J usage is TRBJ1-1; D gene ambiguous. CDR1 and CDR2 from the germline V gene are SGHRS and YFSETQ. The CDR3 has 16 residues. V lost 0 bases and J 1 base, leaving 13 bases between the germline ends. The DNA of the CDR3 is TGCGCCAGCAGCTTGGGAGACGGCTTAGGGAACACTGAAGCTTTCTTT. Amino acids: CASSLGDGLGNTEAFF.

This clonotype was seen more than once but under ten times. V is TRBV6-6 and J is TRBJ2-2; D is unclear. Germline lookup yields CDR1 MNHNY and CDR2 SVGAGI (reference sequence). V dropped 2 bases and J dropped 6 bases, with 10 bases sitting between them. This CDR3 is built from 14 residues. This chain's CDR3 is CASSYEVIAGELFF. In nucleotides, the CDR3 is TGTGCCAGCAGTTACGAGGTTATCGCCGGGGAGCTGTTTTTT.